This TCR beta chain stems from a study of T cell repertoires in cytomegalovirus infection. Overall study: Recently identified HLA-C-restricted CMV epitopes were used, and well-studied HLA-B-restricted CMV epitopes were used as well. Findings and caveats of the study: There were carriers of CMV plus the relevant HLA, and cumulative public TCR beta family frequency identified them. Within the response measured ex vivo, HLA-C-restricted CMV-specific TCR beta clonotypes were dominant.

TCRdb reprocessed the reads with MiXCR, giving one entry per CDR3 protein. The table shows 45,000 to 50,000 distinct CDR3 sequences, with about a fifth occurring only once. J lost 4 bases, V lost 5 bases, and 9 bases had no gene match. The V gene's germline CDR1 is SGHDT and CDR2 YYEEEE. The CDR3 runs 14 residues. As regards this clonotype: Its antigen is not known.

The chain joins TRBV5-6 to TRBJ2-7; 7 bases are a match to TRBD1. Sample: CD8+ T cells from cultured PBMCs, taken from culture after CMV antigen stimulation. The receptor was isolated from a human donor in good health (CMV status not recorded). Some clones in this sample may be carry-over from other donors' samples. CDR3 residues: CASSQPGTEYEQYF. CDR3 sequence (DNA): TGTGCCAGCAGTCAACCCGGGACAGAATACGAGCAGTACTTC.